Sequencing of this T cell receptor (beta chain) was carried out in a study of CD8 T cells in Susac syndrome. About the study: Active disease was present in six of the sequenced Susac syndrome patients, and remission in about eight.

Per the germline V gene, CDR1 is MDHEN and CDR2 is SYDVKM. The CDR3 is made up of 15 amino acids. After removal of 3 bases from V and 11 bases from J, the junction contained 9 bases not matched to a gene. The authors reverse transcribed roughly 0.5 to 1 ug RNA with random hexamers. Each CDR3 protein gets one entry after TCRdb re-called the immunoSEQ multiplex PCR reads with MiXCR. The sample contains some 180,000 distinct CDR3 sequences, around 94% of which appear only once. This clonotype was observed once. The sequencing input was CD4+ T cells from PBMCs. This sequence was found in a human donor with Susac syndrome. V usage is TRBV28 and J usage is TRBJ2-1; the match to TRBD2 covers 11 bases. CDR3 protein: CASSFLLAGDHKQFF. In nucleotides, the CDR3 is TGTGCCAGCAGTTTCCTACTAGCGGGAGATCATAAGCAGTTCTTC. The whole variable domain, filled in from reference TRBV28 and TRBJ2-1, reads DVKVTQSSRYLVKRTGEKVFLECVQDMDHENMFWYRQDPGLGLRLIYFSYDVKMKEKGDIPEGYSVSREKKERFSLILESASTNQTSMYLCASSFLLAGDHKQFFGPGTRLTVL.